This T cell receptor beta chain comes out of a study of human T cells and chemical hapten exposure. Study-level background: The study lasted about 24 weeks, and patients were dosed weekly with diphenylcyclopropenone on the scalp throughout.

Each CDR3 protein is one row after TCRdb ran MiXCR on the RACE reads. Here the sample spans around 160,000 distinct CDR3 sequences, approximately 15% being singletons. As for time point: patch test 1, 2 weeks after DPC sensitization. Sample treatment: therapeutic diphenylcyclopropenone sensitization with weekly scalp DPC. The sample holds a few counts of this clonotype. Germline CDR1 LGHNA, CDR2 YNFKEQ. Between the trimmed V and J ends, which lost 4 bases and 7 bases, there was a span of 13 bases. This CDR3 is 14 amino acids long. The starting material was whole blood, obtained in connection with sensitization to the hapten diphenylcyclopropenone (DPC). This clonotype was sampled from a woman aged 25-40 years with alopecia areata. Some clones in this sample may be carry-over from other donors' samples. The V and J genes are TRBV4-2 and TRBJ1-4; D is unresolved. CDR3 in DNA: TGTGCCAGCAGCCCTCTAGGCCCTTCTGAAAAACTGTTTTTT. Amino acids: CASSPLGPSEKLFF.